The clone carrying this TCR beta chain turned up a few times. Its antigen is unknown. The V and J ends lost 11 bases and 3 bases respectively, with 14 bases between them. Germline CDR1 reads MDHEN; CDR2 reads SYDVKM. This CDR3 is built from 12 residues. The data belong to a study of cytomegalovirus exposure and HLA in healthy donors. PCR used 60 Vbeta primers and 13 Jbeta primers. The protocol was immunoSEQ multiplex PCR, while the TCRdb copy is restricted to in-frame clones and leaves out a portion. The sample contains approximately 150,000 clones, roughly 85% of which appear only once. Study-wide results and caveats: A later analysis linked a missense DCLRE1C variant to TCR beta V- and J-gene trimming. Specific recognition of CMV antigens was confirmed in vitro for a few chains (all CMV-associated).

The sequencing input was PBMCs. The rearrangement uses TRBV28 and TRBJ2-7; D might be TRBD2 (6 bases). The TCR originated in a man aged 40-55 years in good health and CMV-seronegative. This chain's CDR3 is CAWARGGYEQYF. The CDR3 coding sequence is TGTGCCTGGGCGCGGGGTGGCTACGAGCAGTACTTC.